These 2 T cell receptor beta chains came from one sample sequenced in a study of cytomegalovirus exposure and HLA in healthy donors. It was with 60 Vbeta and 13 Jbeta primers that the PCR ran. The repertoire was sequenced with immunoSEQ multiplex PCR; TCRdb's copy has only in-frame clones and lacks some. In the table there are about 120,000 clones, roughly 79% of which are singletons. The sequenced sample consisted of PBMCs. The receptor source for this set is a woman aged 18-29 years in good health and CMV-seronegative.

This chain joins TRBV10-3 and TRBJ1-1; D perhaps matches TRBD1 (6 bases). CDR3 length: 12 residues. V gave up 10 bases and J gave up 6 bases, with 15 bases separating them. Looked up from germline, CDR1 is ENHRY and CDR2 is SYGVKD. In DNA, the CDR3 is TGTGCCACCCTTAAGGACAGCGCTGAAGCTTTCTTT. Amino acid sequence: CATLKDSAEAFF.

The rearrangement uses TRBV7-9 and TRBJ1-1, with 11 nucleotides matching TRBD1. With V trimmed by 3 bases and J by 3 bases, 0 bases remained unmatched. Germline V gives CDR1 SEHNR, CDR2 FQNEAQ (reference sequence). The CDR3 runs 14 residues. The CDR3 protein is CASSLGQGDTEAFF. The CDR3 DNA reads TGTGCCAGCAGCTTGGGACAGGGGGACACTGAAGCTTTCTTT.